This entry lists 32 T cell receptor beta chains sequenced from one sample in a study of cytomegalovirus exposure and HLA in healthy donors. TCRdb's copy holds only in-frame clones and misses some; the assay was immunoSEQ multiplex PCR. Of about 180,000 clones detected, 75% to 90% appear once; the ten largest clones hold roughly 15%. Sample: PBMCs. Receptors were obtained from a man between 18 and 35 years old in good health and CMV-seropositive.

This clone was counted only a few times. Additional DNA sequences in this sample encode the identical CDR3. This sequence joins TRBV7-8 and TRBJ1-2, with 7 bases lining up with TRBD1. The ends lost 1 base at V and 5 bases at J; junction bases unmatched: 4. The CDR3 consists of 14 residues. The germline gives CDR1 SGHVS, CDR2 FQNEAQ. This chain's CDR3 is CASSLGDRAYGYTF. In nucleotides, the CDR3 is TGTGCCAGCAGCTTAGGGGACAGAGCTTATGGCTACACCTTC.

The rearrangement joins TRBV30 to TRBJ2-2; 12 nucleotides agree with TRBD2. The V and J ends lost 0 bases and 7 bases, in that order; junction bases with no gene match: 15. The CDR3 sequence is 19 residues long. Germline CDR1 and CDR2: GTSNPN and SVGIG (reference sequence). The CDR3 nucleotides read TGTGCCTGGAGTGTTCTAGCGGGGGGGCCAAAATCAATCGGCGGGGAGCTGTTTTTT. Its protein product is CAWSVLAGGPKSIGGELFF.

CDR3 DNA: TGTGCTAGTGGTGCAGACACAGATACGCAGTATTTT. Translating it yields CASGADTDTQYF. V gene TRBV12-5 combines with J gene TRBJ2-3; D not resolved. Germline values: CDR1 LGHNT, CDR2 FRNRAP. Trimming removed 5 bases at V and 2 bases at J, with 5 bases between. The CDR3 is 12 amino acids.

This clone occurred a few times. This chain links TRBV5-4 with TRBJ2-7, with D perhaps TRBD1 (6 bases). There are 12 residues in the CDR3. Germline lookup yields CDR1 SGHNT and CDR2 YYREEE (reference sequence). The V gene lost 3 bases and the J gene lost 8 bases, with 12 bases spanning the gap. The CDR3 DNA reads TGTGCCAGCAGCTCGGACAGCGACCAGCAGTACTTC. Translating it yields CASSSDSDQQYF.

CDR3 DNA sequence: TGTGCCAGCAGCTTGGACGGGAGTTCACCCCTCCACTTT. It codes for CASSLDGSSPLHF. This sequence joins TRBV5-4 and TRBJ1-6; D uncertain. V shed 0 bases and J shed 9 bases, with 7 bases lying between them. The CDR3 covers 13 residues. Germline values: CDR1 SGHNT, CDR2 YYREEE (reference sequence). Based on the CDR3 plus reference TRBV5-4 and TRBJ1-6, the full variable domain is ETGVTQSPTHLIKTRGQQVTLRCSSQSGHNTVSWYQQALGQGPQFIFQYYREEENGRGNFPPRFSGLQFPNYSSELNVNALELDDSALYLCASSLDGSSPLHFGNGTRLTVT.

This chain joins TRBV5-1 and TRBJ1-2; D perhaps matches TRBD1 (5 bases). From germline, CDR1 is SGHRS and CDR2 YFSETQ. Trimming removed 0 bases from V and 6 bases from J, with 9 bases in between. There are 13 residues in the CDR3. CDR3 protein: CASSLAGRDGYTF. The CDR3 region has the DNA TGCGCCAGCAGCTTGGCGGGCAGGGATGGCTACACCTTC.

V is TRBV7-3 and J is TRBJ2-1; D may be TRBD1 (6 bases). V was pared by 2 bases and J by 6 bases, with 14 bases between. CDR3 length equals 15 residues. The germline CDR1 and CDR2 sequences are SGHTA and FQGTGA. The CDR3 sequence: CASSLQGSVSNEQFF. DNA for the CDR3: TGTGCCAGCAGCTTACAGGGGTCCGTTAGCAATGAGCAGTTCTTC.

The chain joins TRBV28 to TRBJ2-7; D might be TRBD2 (6 bases). Germline V gene data show CDR1 as MDHEN and CDR2 as SYDVKM. The V end was cut by 6 bases, the J end by 0 bases, with 12 bases between. CDR3 length equals 14 residues. The CDR3 DNA sequence: TGTGCCAGCAGGGGGACTGGGAGCTCCTACGAGCAGTACTTC. Its translation is CASRGTGSSYEQYF.

The V and J genes are TRBV28 and TRBJ2-2; 7 nucleotides align to TRBD1. V lost 5 bases and J lost 6; bases outside the gene matches: 12. The CDR3 covers 16 residues. Germline CDR1 and CDR2: MDHEN and SYDVKM. CDR3 in amino acids: CASSTYRGRLSGELFF. CDR3 in DNA: TGTGCCAGCAGTACCTACAGGGGAAGGTTATCCGGGGAGCTGTTTTTT.

The sample holds one count of this clone. The rearrangement uses TRBV18 and TRBJ2-3; weak D call: TRBD1 (6 bases). This CDR3 has 17 residues. V was pared by 6 bases and J by 2 bases, with 21 bases between. Germline CDR1 and CDR2: KGHSH and LQKENI. For the CDR3, the DNA is TGTGCCAGCTCTCTATCGTACACAGGGAGTACCACAGATACGCAGTATTTT. Translated, it gives CASSLSYTGSTTDTQYF.

The rearrangement links TRBV5-1 to TRBJ2-3; 11 bases align to TRBD2. The CDR3 runs 15 residues. In germline, CDR1 is SGHRS, CDR2 YFSETQ. Germline trimming cut 0 bases from V and 6 bases from J; bases unmatched to any gene: 3. The CDR3 here is CASSLGTSGPDTQYF. For the CDR3, the DNA is TGCGCCAGCAGCTTGGGGACTAGCGGGCCCGATACGCAGTATTTT.

The chain is built from TRBV29-1 and TRBJ1-4; TRBD1 matches at 10 bases. The CDR3 extends over 16 amino acids. The germline CDR1 and CDR2 sequences are SQVTM and ANQGSEA. With 4 bases clipped from V and 3 bases from J, the junction kept 8 bases outside the gene matches. CDR3 in DNA: TGCAGCGTTGCGGTTGGGACAGGGGTATCTAATGAAAAACTGTTTTTT. It specifies CSVAVGTGVSNEKLFF.

The gene calls are TRBV15 and TRBJ1-5; 7 nucleotides agree with TRBD1. Trimming cost V 4 bases and J 0 bases; bases outside gene matches: 6. The CDR3 length is 16 residues. Germline V lookup: CDR1 LNHNV, CDR2 YYDKDF (reference sequence). CDR3: CATSTPGTVSNQPQHF. The DNA for the CDR3 is TGTGCCACCAGCACCCCAGGGACAGTTAGCAATCAGCCCCAGCATTTT.

The CDR3 loop is CASSPSRDLFYEQYF. In DNA, the CDR3 is TGTGCCAGCAGCCCGTCGCGGGACCTGTTCTACGAGCAGTACTTC. The chain couples TRBV9 to TRBJ2-7; a weak D match, TRBD2 (6 bases). Trimming took off 4 bases at V and 3 bases at J, with 17 bases between the two ends. The CDR3 is 15 residues long. Germline loops: CDR1 SGDLS, CDR2 YYNGEE.

This rearrangement joins TRBV2 to TRBJ1-1; 7 bases line up with TRBD1. Germline CDR1 is SNHLY and CDR2 is FYNNEI. V dropped 2 bases and J dropped 4; count of bases not matched to a gene: 7. The CDR3 has 15 residues. The CDR3 is CASSENRGGVTEAFF. The CDR3 DNA reads TGTGCCAGCAGTGAAAATCGAGGGGGCGTCACTGAAGCTTTCTTT.

The chain is built from TRBV9 and TRBJ2-1; the D gene is possibly TRBD2 (5 bases). V was shortened by 3 bases and J by 10 bases, with 11 bases between the two germline ends. This CDR3 is built from 12 residues. Germline loops: CDR1 SGDLS, CDR2 YYNGEE. This chain's CDR3 is CASSGGQSEQFF. DNA for the CDR3: TGTGCCAGCAGCGGAGGGCAATCCGAGCAGTTCTTC.

This clone was detected only once. The chain couples TRBV28 to TRBJ2-7; 11 bases fit TRBD2. From germline, CDR1 is MDHEN and CDR2 SYDVKM. The length of the CDR3 is 20 residues. V shed 3 bases, J shed 3 bases, and the junction held 19 bases outside the gene matches. The CDR3 spells CASSFPPPRASGRMGYEQYF. The CDR3, as DNA: TGTGCCAGCAGTTTCCCACCCCCTCGGGCTAGCGGGAGGATGGGCTACGAGCAGTACTTC. Full variable domain (outside the CDR3, taken from reference TRBV28 and TRBJ2-7): DVKVTQSSRYLVKRTGEKVFLECVQDMDHENMFWYRQDPGLGLRLIYFSYDVKMKEKGDIPEGYSVSREKKERFSLILESASTNQTSMYLCASSFPPPRASGRMGYEQYFGPGTRLTVT.

The chain links TRBV27 to TRBJ1-2; 8 bases agree with TRBD1. The CDR3 covers 16 residues. Germline CDR1 and CDR2: MNHEY and SMNVEV (reference sequence). Unmatched junction bases numbered 15, after V lost 5 bases and J lost 7 bases. The chain's CDR3 is CASSLQTGAAASGYTF. Here the CDR3 DNA reads TGTGCCAGCAGTCTACAGACAGGGGCCGCCGCGTCTGGCTACACCTTC.

The gene calls are TRBV18 and TRBJ1-1, with D perhaps TRBD1 (5 bases). The germline V gene has CDR1 KGHSH and CDR2 LQKENI. This CDR3 is 15 amino acids long. V dropped 2 bases and J dropped 4 bases, with 14 bases sitting between them. The CDR3 nucleotides read TGTGCCAGCTCACCAACCCGGGGGGGGAGCACTGAAGCTTTCTTT. Protein sequence: CASSPTRGGSTEAFF.

This clone was counted a few times. The chain employs TRBV6-5 and TRBJ1-1, with 7 bases identical to TRBD1. CDR3 length equals 15 residues. CDR1 is MNHEY and CDR2 is SVGAGI in the germline V gene. V was pared by 6 bases and J by 0 bases, with 7 bases of the junction left unmatched. CDR3 coding DNA: TGTGCCAGCAGCCACAGGGGATACGTGAACACTGAAGCTTTCTTT. It encodes CASSHRGYVNTEAFF.

This clone was counted a single time. The V and J genes are TRBV7-9 and TRBJ1-2; 8 nucleotides align to TRBD1. This CDR3 region has 12 residues. The V and J ends lost 5 bases and 11 bases, in that order; junction bases with no gene match: 7. Germline V CDR1 and CDR2: SEHNR, FQNEAQ (reference sequence). CDR3 amino acids: CASSLDRARYTF. CDR3 DNA: TGTGCCAGCAGCCTGGACAGGGCGAGGTACACCTTC.

A note on this clone: This sample also contains other DNA sequences that code for the same CDR3. The chain combines TRBV6-5 with TRBJ1-2, with TRBD1 identical over 11 bases. Germline V gene sequence: CDR1 MNHEY, CDR2 SVGAGI. After removal of 3 bases from V and 4 bases from J, the junction contained 7 bases not matched to a gene. The CDR3 has 16 amino acids. CDR3 sequence (DNA): TGTGCCAGCAGTTATATCAGGACAGGGGGCGGCTATGGCTACACCTTC. Protein: CASSYIRTGGGYGYTF.

J is TRBJ1-1 and V is TRBV27, with no clear D. Deletions cut 1 base from V and 10 bases from J, with 7 bases between. CDR3 length equals 11 residues. The germline gives CDR1 MNHEY, CDR2 SMNVEV (reference sequence). The CDR3 loop is CASSLYGRAFF. The CDR3 DNA sequence: TGTGCCAGCAGTTTATACGGTAGAGCTTTCTTT.

V is TRBV11-2 and J is TRBJ2-3, with TRBD1 matching over 9 bases. The CDR3 runs 14 residues. Germline CDR1 reads SGHAT; CDR2 reads FQNNGV. Unmatched junction bases numbered 6, after V lost 5 bases and J lost 6 bases. The CDR3 spells CASSPWTGADTQYF. The CDR3 coding sequence is TGTGCCAGCAGCCCTTGGACAGGGGCGGATACGCAGTATTTT.

The chain carries TRBV6-5 and TRBJ2-7; 10 bases fit TRBD1. The ends lost 4 bases at V and 2 bases at J; junction bases unmatched: 8. Germline V gene lookup returns CDR1 MNHEY and CDR2 SVGAGI. The CDR3 totals 16 residues. The CDR3 sequence: CASSFGGTGAAYEQYF. The CDR3 DNA is TGTGCCAGCAGTTTCGGTGGGACAGGGGCCGCCTACGAGCAGTACTTC.

This clone was observed a few times. The V and J genes are TRBV6-1 and TRBJ2-1, with D perhaps matching TRBD1 (6 bases). V shed 0 bases and J shed 5 bases, with 14 bases lying between them. The CDR3 covers 16 residues. Germline V gene lookup returns CDR1 MNHNS and CDR2 SASEGT. CDR3 sequence reads: CASSEAPGAGNNEQFF. DNA of the CDR3: TGTGCCAGCAGTGAAGCGCCAGGGGCCGGGAACAATGAGCAGTTCTTC.

The V and J genes are TRBV30 and TRBJ1-5; 8 nucleotides match TRBD1. In germline, CDR1 is GTSNPN, CDR2 SVGIG (reference sequence). The length of the CDR3 is 15 residues. V lost 5 bases, J lost 4 bases, and 10 bases stayed unmatched. Here the CDR3 DNA reads TGTGCCTGGGGGGGTGGACAGGGTCGTAATCAGCCCCAGCATTTT. The encoded protein is CAWGGGQGRNQPQHF. Variable domain in full (rest from reference TRBV30 and TRBJ1-5): SQTIHQWPATLVQPVGSPLSLECTVEGTSNPNLYWYRQAAGRGLQLLFYSVGIGQISSEVPQNLSASRPQDRQFILSSKKLLLSDSGFYLCAWGGGQGRNQPQHFGDGTRLSIL.

The J gene is TRBJ2-1, the V gene TRBV10-3; 8 bases are a match to TRBD2. J lost 8 bases, V lost 2 bases, and 14 bases had no gene match. The CDR3 has 17 amino acids. Germline V gene sequence: CDR1 ENHRY, CDR2 SYGVKD. CDR3 bases: TGTGCCATCAGTGAGCGTGCCTCGGGGGGGCCTGGGTATGAGCAGTTCTTC. Its protein product is CAISERASGGPGYEQFF.

V and J are TRBV5-5 and TRBJ1-2, with TRBD1 as a possible D gene (5 bases). V lost 2 bases to trimming and J lost 0 bases, with 8 bases between them. The CDR3 sequence is 14 residues long. Germline CDR1 is SGHKS and CDR2 is YYEKEE (reference sequence). The CDR3 DNA follows: TGTGCCAGCAGCTTCACAGGCCCTAACTATGGCTACACCTTC. This codes for CASSFTGPNYGYTF. The complete variable domain, with remaining parts taken from reference TRBV5-5 and TRBJ1-2, reads DAGVTQSPTHLIKTRGQQVTLRCSPISGHKSVSWYQQVLGQGPQFIFQYYEKEERGRGNFPDRFSARQFPNYSSELNVNALLLGDSALYLCASSFTGPNYGYTFGSGTRLTVV.

J is TRBJ1-2 and V is TRBV9, with 7 bases aligning to TRBD1. Trimming removed 2 bases from V and 3 bases from J; junction bases left unmatched: 4. CDR1 is SGDLS and CDR2 is YYNGEE in the germline V gene. This CDR3 has 14 amino acids. The CDR3 nucleotides are TGTGCCAGCAGCGTGACAGGGTCGGACTATGGCTACACCTTC. Protein: CASSVTGSDYGYTF.

The chain employs TRBV9 and TRBJ1-1; D unresolved. V gave up 4 bases and J gave up 1 base, with 11 bases separating them. CDR3 length: 14 amino acids. CDR1 SGDLS and CDR2 YYNGEE come from the germline V gene. The CDR3 coding sequence is TGTGCCAGCAGCCCCTGGGAGCCGAACACTGAAGCTTTCTTT. Its protein product is CASSPWEPNTEAFF.

The chain joins TRBV28 to TRBJ1-1, with D possibly matching TRBD1 (5 bases). Deletions cut 8 bases from V and 7 bases from J, with 14 bases between. Germline lookup yields CDR1 MDHEN and CDR2 SYDVKM. The CDR3 loop spans 12 amino acids. CDR3 region: CASATPGREAFF. CDR3 in DNA: TGTGCCAGCGCGACCCCAGGGCGTGAAGCTTTCTTT. Based on the CDR3 plus reference TRBV28 and TRBJ1-1, the full variable domain is DVKVTQSSRYLVKRTGEKVFLECVQDMDHENMFWYRQDPGLGLRLIYFSYDVKMKEKGDIPEGYSVSREKKERFSLILESASTNQTSMYLCASATPGREAFFGQGTRLTVV.